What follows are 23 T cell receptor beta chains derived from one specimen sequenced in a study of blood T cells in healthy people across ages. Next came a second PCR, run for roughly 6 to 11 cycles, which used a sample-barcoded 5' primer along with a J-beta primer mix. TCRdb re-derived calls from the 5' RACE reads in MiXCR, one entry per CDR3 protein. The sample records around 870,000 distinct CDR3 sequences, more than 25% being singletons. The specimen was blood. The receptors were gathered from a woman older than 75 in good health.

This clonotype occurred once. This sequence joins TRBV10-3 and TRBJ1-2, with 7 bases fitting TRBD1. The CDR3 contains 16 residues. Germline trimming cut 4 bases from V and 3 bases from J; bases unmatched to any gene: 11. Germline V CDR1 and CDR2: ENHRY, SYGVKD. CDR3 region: CAISVQATGEDYGYTF. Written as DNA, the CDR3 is TGTGCCATCAGTGTTCAGGCCACAGGGGAGGACTATGGCTACACCTTC.

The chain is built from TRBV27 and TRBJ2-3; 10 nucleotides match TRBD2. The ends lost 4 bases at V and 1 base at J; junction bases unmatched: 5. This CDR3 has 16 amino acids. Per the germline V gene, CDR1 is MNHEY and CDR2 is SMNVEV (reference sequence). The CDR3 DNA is TGTGCCAGCAGTTATGAGCGGGGGGGAGGCACAGATACGCAGTATTTT. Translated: CASSYERGGGTDTQYF.

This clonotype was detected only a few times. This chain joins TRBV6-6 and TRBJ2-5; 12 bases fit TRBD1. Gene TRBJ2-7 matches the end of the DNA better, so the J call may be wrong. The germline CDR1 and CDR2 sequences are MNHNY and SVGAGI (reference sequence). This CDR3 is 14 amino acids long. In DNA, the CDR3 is TGTGCCAGCAGGGCCGGGACAGGGGGCAACGAGCAGTACTTC. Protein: CASRAGTGGNEQYF.

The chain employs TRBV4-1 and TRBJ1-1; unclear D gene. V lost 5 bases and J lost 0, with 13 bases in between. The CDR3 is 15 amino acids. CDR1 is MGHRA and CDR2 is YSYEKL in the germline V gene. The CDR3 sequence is CASSSGSAMNTEAFF. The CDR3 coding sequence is TGCGCCAGCAGCAGCGGATCCGCTATGAACACTGAAGCTTTCTTT.

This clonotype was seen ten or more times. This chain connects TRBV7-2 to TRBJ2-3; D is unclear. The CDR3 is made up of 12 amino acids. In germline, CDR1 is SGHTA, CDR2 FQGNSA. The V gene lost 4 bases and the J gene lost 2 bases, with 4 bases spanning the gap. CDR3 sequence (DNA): TGTGCCAGCAGCTGGGACACAGATACGCAGTATTTT. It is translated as CASSWDTDTQYF.

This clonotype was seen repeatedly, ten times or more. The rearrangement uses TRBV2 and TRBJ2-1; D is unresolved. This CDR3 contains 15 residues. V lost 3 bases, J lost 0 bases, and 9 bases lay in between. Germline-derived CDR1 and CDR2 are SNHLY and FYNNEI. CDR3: CASSDGYPSYNEQFF. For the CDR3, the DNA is TGTGCCAGCAGTGACGGATACCCCTCCTACAATGAGCAGTTCTTC.

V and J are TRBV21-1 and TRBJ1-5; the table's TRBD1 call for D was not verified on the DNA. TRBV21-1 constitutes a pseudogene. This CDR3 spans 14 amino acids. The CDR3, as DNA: TGTGCCAGCAGGACAGTCGATAGCAATCAGCCCCAGCATTTT. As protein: CASRTVDSNQPQHF.

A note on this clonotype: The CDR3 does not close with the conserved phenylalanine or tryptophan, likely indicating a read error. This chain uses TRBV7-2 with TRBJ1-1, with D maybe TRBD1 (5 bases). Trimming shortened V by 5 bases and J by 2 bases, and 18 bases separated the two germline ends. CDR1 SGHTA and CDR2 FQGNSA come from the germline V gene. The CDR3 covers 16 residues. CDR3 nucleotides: TGTGCCAGCAGCAGAAGGGGAAGTCCTCGAAACACTGAAGCTTTCTGT. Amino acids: CASSRRGSPRNTEAFC.

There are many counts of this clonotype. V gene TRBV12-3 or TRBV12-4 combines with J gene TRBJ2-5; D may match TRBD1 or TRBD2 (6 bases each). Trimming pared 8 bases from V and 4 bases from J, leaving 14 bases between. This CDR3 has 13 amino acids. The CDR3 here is CASRVGGTETQYF. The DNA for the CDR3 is TGTGCCAGCCGGGTGGGGGGCACAGAGACCCAGTACTTC.

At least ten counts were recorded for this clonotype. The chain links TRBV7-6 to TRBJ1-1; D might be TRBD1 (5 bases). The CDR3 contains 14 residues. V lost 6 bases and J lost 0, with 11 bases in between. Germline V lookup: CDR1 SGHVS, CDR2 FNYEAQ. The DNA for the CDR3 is TGTGCCAGCAGAGCCCCAGGGATGAACACTGAAGCTTTCTTT. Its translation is CASRAPGMNTEAFF.

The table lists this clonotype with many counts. Written as DNA, the CDR3 is TGTGCCAGCAGCTTTATGGGGACTAATGAAAAACTGTTTTTT. Translating gives CASSFMGTNEKLFF. The chain links TRBV7-9 to TRBJ1-4; D remains ambiguous. Deletions cut 3 bases from V and 2 bases from J, with 7 bases between. The CDR3 covers 14 residues. Per germline, CDR1 SEHNR and CDR2 FQNEAQ (reference sequence).

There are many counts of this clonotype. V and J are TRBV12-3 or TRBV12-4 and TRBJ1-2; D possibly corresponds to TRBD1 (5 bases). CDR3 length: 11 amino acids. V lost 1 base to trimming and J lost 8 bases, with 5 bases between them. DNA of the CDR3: TGTGCCAGCAGTTTAGGACAGGGCTACACCTTC. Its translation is CASSLGQGYTF.

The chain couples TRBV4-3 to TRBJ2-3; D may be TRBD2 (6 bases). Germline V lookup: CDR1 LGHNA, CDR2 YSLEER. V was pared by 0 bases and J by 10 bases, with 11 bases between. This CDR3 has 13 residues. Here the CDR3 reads CASSQDTGDAQYF. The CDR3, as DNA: TGCGCCAGCAGCCAAGATACGGGGGATGCGCAGTATTTT.

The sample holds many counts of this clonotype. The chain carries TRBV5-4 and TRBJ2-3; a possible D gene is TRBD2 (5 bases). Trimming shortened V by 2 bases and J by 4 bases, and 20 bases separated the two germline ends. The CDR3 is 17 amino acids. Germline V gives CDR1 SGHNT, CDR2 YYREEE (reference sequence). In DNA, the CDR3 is TGTGCCAGCAGCTTTGAAGGAGGCGGACTCAAATCAGATACGCAGTATTTT. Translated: CASSFEGGGLKSDTQYF.

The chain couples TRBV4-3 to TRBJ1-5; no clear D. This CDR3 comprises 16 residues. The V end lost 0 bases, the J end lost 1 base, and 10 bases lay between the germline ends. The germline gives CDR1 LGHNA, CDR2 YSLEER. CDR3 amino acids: CASSQEVLWSNQPQHF. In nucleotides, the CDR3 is TGCGCCAGCAGCCAAGAGGTTCTATGGAGCAATCAGCCCCAGCATTTT.

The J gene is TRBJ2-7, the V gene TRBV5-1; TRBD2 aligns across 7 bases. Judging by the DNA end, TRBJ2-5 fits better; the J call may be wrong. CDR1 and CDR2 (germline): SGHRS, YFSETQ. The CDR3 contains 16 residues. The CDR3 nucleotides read TGCGCCAGCAGCTCGGGGAGCGGGGCCCAGGGTGAGACCCAGTACTTC. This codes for CASSSGSGAQGETQYF.

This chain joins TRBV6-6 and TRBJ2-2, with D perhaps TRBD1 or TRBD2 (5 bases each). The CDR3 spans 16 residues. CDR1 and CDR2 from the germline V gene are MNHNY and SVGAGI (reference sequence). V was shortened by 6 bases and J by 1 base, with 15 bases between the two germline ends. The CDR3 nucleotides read TGTGCCAGCAGCCCAGTCGAGGGACGGAACACCGGGGAGCTGTTTTTT. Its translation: CASSPVEGRNTGELFF.

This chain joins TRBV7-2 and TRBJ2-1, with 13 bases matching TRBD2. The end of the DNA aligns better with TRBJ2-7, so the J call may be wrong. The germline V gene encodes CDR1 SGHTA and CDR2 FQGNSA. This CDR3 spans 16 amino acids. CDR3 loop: CASSGRLAGGYNEQYF. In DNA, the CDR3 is TGTGCCAGCAGCGGCAGACTAGCGGGGGGCTACAATGAGCAGTACTTC.

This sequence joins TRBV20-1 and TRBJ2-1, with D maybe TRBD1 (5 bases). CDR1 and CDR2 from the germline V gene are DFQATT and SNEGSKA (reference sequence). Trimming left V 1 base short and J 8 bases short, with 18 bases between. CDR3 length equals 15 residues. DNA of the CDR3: TGCAGTGCTAGAGCCACGGTTTCCAAGGGGCATGAGCAGTTCTTC. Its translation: CSARATVSKGHEQFF.

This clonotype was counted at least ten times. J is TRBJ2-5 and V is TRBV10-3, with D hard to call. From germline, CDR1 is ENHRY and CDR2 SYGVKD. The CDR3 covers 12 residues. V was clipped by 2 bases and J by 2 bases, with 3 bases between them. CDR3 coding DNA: TGTGCCATCAGTGAGGCACAAGAGACCCAGTACTTC. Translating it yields CAISEAQETQYF.

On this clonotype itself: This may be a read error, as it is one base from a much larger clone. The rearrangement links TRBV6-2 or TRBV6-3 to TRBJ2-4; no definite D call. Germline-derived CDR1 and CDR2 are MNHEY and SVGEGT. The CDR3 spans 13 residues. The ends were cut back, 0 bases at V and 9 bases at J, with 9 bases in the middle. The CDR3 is CASSYSSGGIQYF. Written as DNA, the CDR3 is TGTGCCAGCAGTTACTCCAGTGGCGGCATTCAGTACTTC.

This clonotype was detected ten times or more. The chain's CDR3 is CASSLIGYEQYF. The CDR3 DNA is TGTGCCAGCAGTTTAATAGGGTACGAGCAGTACTTC. This rearrangement joins TRBV11-2 to TRBJ2-7; no clear D. Trimming stripped 6 bases from V and 4 bases from J, with 10 bases between. CDR1 and CDR2 (germline): SGHAT, FQNNGV. CDR3 length: 12 residues.

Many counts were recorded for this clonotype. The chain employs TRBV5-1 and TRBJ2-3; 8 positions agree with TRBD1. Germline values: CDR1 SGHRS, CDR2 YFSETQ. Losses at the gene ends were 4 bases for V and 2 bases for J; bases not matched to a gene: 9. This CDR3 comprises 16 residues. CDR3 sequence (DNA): TGCGCCAGCAGCCCGGGACAGGCTGTTCTCACAGATACGCAGTATTTT. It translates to CASSPGQAVLTDTQYF.